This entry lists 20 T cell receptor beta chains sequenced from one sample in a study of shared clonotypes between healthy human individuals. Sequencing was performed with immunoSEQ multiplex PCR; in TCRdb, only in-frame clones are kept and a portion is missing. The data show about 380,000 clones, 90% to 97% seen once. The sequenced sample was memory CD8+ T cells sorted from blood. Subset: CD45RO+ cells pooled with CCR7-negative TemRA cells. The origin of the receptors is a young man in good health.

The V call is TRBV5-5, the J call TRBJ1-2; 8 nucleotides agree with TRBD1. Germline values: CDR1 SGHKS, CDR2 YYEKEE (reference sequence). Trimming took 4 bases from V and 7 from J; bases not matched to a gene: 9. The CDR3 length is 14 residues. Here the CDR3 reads CASSTGQGWGGYTF. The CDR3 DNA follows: TGTGCCAGCAGCACAGGACAGGGCTGGGGTGGCTACACCTTC.

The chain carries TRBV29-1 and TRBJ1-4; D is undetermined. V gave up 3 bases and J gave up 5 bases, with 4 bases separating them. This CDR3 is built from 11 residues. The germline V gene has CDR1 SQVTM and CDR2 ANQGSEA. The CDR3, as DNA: TGCAGCGTTGATAACAATGAAAAACTGTTTTTT. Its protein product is CSVDNNEKLFF.

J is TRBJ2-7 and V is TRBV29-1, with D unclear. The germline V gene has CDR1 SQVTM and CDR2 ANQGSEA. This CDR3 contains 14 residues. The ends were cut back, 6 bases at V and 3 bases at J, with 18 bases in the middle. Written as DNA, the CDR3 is TGCAGCGTCACCCCCCCGGGCTCCTACTACGAGCAGTACTTC. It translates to CSVTPPGSYYEQYF.

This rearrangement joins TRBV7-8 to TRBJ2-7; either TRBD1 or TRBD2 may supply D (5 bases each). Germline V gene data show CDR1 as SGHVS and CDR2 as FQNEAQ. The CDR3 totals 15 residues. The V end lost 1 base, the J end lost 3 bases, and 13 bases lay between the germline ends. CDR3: CASSLVLGESYEQYF. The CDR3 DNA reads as TGTGCCAGCAGCTTAGTATTAGGGGAGAGCTACGAGCAGTACTTC.

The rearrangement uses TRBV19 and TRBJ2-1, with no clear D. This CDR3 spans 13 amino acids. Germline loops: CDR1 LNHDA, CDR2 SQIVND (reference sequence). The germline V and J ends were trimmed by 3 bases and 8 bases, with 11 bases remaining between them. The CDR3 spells CASSIGPPYEQFF. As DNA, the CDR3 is TGTGCCAGTAGTATCGGACCACCTTATGAGCAGTTCTTC.

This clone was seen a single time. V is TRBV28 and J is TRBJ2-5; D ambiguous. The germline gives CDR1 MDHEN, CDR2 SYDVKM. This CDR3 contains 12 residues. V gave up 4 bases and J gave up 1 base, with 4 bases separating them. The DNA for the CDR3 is TGTGCCAGCAGTTCCCTCCAAGAGACCCAGTACTTC. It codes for CASSSLQETQYF.

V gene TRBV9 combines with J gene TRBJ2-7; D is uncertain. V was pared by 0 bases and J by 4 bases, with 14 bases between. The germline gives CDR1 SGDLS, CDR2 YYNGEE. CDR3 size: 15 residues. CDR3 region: CASSVEPAVRYEQYF. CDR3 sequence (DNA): TGTGCCAGCAGCGTAGAGCCAGCAGTCCGTTACGAGCAGTACTTC.

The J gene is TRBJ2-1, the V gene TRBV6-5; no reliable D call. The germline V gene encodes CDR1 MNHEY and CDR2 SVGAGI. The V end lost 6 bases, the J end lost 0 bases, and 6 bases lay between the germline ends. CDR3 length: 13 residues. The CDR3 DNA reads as TGTGCCAGCAGGCCGAGCTCCTACAATGAGCAGTTCTTC. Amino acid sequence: CASRPSSYNEQFF.

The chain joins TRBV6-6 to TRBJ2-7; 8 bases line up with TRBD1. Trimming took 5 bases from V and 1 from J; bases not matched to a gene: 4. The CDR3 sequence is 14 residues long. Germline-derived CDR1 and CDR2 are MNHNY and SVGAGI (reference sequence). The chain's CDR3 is CASSRQGQSYEQYF. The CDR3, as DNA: TGTGCCAGCAGTCGACAGGGGCAGTCCTACGAGCAGTACTTC.

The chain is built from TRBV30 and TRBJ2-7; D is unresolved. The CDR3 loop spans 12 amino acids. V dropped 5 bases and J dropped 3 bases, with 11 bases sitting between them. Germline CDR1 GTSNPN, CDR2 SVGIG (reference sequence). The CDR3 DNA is TGTGCCTGGGGGCGTTCTGACTACGAGCAGTACTTC. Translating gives CAWGRSDYEQYF.

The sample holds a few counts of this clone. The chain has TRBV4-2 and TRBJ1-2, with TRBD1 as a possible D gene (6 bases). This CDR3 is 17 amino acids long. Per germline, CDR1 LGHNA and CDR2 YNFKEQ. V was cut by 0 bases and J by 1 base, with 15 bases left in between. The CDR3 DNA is TGTGCCAGCAGCCAAGATATCGGGGGCACTATTAACTATGGCTACACCTTC. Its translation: CASSQDIGGTINYGYTF.

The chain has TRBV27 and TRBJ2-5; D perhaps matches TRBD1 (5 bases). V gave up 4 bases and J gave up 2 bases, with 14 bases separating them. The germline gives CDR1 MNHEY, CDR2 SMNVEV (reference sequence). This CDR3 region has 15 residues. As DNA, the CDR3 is TGTGCCAGCAGTTCCCCTGACAGTTCTCAAGAGACCCAGTACTTC. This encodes CASSSPDSSQETQYF.

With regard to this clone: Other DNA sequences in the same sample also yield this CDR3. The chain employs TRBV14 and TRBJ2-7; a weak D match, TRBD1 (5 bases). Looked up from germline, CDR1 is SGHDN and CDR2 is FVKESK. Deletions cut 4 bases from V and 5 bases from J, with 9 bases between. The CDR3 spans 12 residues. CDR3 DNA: TGTGCCAGCAGCCTACAGGTTCACGAGCAGTACTTC. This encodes CASSLQVHEQYF.

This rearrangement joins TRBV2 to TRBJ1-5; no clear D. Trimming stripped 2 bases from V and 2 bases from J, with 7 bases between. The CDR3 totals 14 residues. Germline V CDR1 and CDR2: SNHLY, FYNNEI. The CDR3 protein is CASSERVGNQPQHF. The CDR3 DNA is TGTGCCAGCAGTGAACGGGTAGGCAATCAGCCCCAGCATTTT. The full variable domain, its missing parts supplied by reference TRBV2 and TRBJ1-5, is EPEVTQTPSHQVTQMGQEVILRCVPISNHLYFYWYRQILGQKVEFLVSFYNNEISEKSEIFDDQFSVERPDGSNFTLKIRSTKLEDSAMYFCASSERVGNQPQHFGDGTRLSIL.

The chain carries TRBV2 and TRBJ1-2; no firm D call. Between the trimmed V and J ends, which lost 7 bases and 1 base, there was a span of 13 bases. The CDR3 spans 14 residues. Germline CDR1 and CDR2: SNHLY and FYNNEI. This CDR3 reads CASIYRLLNYGYTF. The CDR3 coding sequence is TGTGCCAGCATTTATCGCCTTCTTAACTATGGCTACACCTTC.

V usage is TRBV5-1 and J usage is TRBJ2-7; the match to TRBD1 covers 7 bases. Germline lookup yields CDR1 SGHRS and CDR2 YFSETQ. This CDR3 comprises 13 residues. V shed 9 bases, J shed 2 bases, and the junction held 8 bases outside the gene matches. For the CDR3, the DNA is TGCGCCACCTCGACAGGGAGCACCTACGAGCAGTACTTC. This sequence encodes CATSTGSTYEQYF.

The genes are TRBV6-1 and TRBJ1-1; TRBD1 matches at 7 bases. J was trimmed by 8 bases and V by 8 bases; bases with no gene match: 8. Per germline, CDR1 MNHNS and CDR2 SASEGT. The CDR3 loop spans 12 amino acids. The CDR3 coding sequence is TGTGCCAGCGCGATGGGACAGCCCGAAGCTTTCTTT. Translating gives CASAMGQPEAFF.

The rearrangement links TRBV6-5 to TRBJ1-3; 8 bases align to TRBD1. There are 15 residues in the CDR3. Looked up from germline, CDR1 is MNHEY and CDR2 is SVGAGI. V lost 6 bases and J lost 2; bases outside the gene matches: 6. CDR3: CASRPGTGPGNTIYF. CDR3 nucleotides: TGTGCCAGCAGGCCCGGGACAGGCCCTGGAAACACCATATATTTT.

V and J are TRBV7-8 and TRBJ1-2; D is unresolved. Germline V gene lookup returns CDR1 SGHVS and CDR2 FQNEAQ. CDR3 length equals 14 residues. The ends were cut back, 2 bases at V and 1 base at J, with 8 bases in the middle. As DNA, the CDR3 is TGTGCCAGCAGCTTAAATCCAAATAACTATGGCTACACCTTC. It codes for CASSLNPNNYGYTF.

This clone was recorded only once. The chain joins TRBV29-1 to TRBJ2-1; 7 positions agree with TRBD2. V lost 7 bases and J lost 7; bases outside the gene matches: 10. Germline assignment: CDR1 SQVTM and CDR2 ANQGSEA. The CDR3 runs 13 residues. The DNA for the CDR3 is TGCAGCGCTACCACGACTAGCTTGAATGAGCAGTTCTTC. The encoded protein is CSATTTSLNEQFF.